The present T cell receptor beta chain was sequenced within a study of immune cell composition in non-small cell lung cancer. Normal lung was taken at the farthest possible site, at least 3 cm from tumour. Profiling relied on immunoSEQ multiplex PCR, and the TCRdb table lists in-frame clones only, not all of them. The sample shows a few thousand clones, over 65% of them seen only once. The CDR3 is made up of 16 amino acids. Germline assignment: CDR1 SGHVS and CDR2 FQNEAQ. Unmatched junction bases numbered 5, after V lost 3 bases and J lost 0 bases. This TCR came from a human donor with non-small cell lung cancer. Sequencing was carried out using non-adjacent lung tissue. This chain links TRBV7-8 with TRBJ2-3, with 8 bases fitting TRBD2. CDR3 sequence: CASSLVRGGSTDTQYF. DNA of the CDR3: TGTGCCAGCAGCTTGGTACGGGGGGGGAGCACAGATACGCAGTATTTT. Complete variable domain (other parts from reference TRBV7-8 and TRBJ2-3): GAGVSQSPRYKVAKRGQDVALRCDPISGHVSLFWYQQALGQGPEFLTYFQNEAQLDKSGLPSDRFFAERPEGSVSTLKIQRTQQEDSAVYLCASSLVRGGSTDTQYFGPGTRLTVL.